This TCR beta chain was captured by sequencing in a study of T cells after yellow fever vaccination. This clonotype showed up just a few times. Germline V gene lookup returns CDR1 KGHDR and CDR2 SFDVKD. CDR3 length equals 14 residues. The ends lost 10 bases at V and 1 base at J; junction bases unmatched: 3. TCRdb recomputed calls from the 5' RACE reads with MiXCR, one row per CDR3 protein. Among about 630,000 distinct CDR3 sequences listed, roughly an eighth were seen once. The chain links TRBV24-1 to TRBJ2-2, with TRBD1 identical over 9 bases. The sample was PBMCs, taken on the day of the yellow fever booster vaccination. The sequence was collected from a young man who received the YFV17D yellow fever vaccine. Written as DNA, the CDR3 is TGTGCCACAGGACAGGGGTGGAACACCGGGGAGCTGTTTTTT. This translates into CATGQGWNTGELFF.